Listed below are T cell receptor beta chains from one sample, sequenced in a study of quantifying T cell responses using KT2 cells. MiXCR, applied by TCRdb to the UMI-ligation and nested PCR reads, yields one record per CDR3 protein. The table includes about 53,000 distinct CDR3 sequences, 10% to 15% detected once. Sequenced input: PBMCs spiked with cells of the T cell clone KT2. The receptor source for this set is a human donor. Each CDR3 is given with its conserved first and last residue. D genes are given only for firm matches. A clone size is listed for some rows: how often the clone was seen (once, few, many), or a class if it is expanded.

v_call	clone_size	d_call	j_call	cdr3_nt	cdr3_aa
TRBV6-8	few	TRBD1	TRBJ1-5	TGTGCCAGCAGAACCGGGACAGGGGGCAATCAGCCCCAGCATTTT	CASRTGTGGNQPQHF
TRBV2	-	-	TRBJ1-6	TGTGCCAGCAGCGGCAGGTTCGGAATTTCACCCCTCCACTTT	CASSGRFGISPLHF
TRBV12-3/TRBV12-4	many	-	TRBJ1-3	TGTGCCAGCAGTTTGGGGGGGCCTGGAAACACCATATATTTT	CASSLGGPGNTIYF
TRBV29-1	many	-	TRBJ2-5	TGCAGCGTTGGGAGGAGGGGGCTCCAAGAGACCCAGTACTTC	CSVGRRGLQETQYF
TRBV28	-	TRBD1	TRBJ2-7	TGTGCCAGCAGCCTCTTGCCCGGGACAGGGTTGTACGAGCAGTACTTC	CASSLLPGTGLYEQYF
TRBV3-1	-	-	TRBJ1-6	TGTGCCAGCAGCCGGGACTCCCCGAGCTCCTATAATTCACCCCTCCACTTT	CASSRDSPSSYNSPLHF
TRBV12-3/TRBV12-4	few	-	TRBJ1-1	TGTGCCAGCAGTTCCGGCGTGGGGGCTGTGGGAACTGAAGCTTTCTTT	CASSSGVGAVGTEAFF
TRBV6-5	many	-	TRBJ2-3	TGTGCCAGCAGTTACGTCCCGGGGGGCCGGGATACGCAGTATTTT	CASSYVPGGRDTQYF
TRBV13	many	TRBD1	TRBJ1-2	TGTGCCAGCAGTTGGCAGGGGGTAAGACGAAATGGCTACACCTTC	CASSWQGVRRNGYTF
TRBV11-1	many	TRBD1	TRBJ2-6	TGTGCCAGTCCTCACAGGGGGCGTTCTGGGGCCAACGTCCTGACTTTC	CASPHRGRSGANVLTF
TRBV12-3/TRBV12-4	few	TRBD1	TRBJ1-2	TGTGCCAGCAGAAGACAGGGGGCAGACCGTGGCTACACCTTC	CASRRQGADRGYTF
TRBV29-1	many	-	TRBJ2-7	TGCAGCGTCGAGGGCGAGCCAAATAGTCCCCACTACGAGCAGTACTTC	CSVEGEPNSPHYEQYF
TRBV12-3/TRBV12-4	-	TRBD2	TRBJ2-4	TGTGCCAGCAGTTTATTGGCGGGAGCTCGAAACATTCAGTACTTC	CASSLLAGARNIQYF
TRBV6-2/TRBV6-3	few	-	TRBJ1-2	TGTGCCAGCAGCCACAGTACCACGCGACCGACAGCGTACTATGGCTACACCTTC	CASSHSTTRPTAYYGYTF
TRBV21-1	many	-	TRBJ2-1	TGTGCCAGCAGCAAAGGGGGAGGGAGAAACCCCGACAATGAGCAGTTCTTC	CASSKGGGRNPDNEQFF
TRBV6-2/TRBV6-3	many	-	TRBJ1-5	TGTGCCAGCAGTGCCTTTGACAATCAGCCCCAGCATTTT	CASSAFDNQPQHF
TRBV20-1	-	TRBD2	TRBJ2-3	TGCAGTGCTAGACTAGCGGGGGTCACAGATACGCAGTATTTT	CSARLAGVTDTQYF
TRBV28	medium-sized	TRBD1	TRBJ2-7	TGTGCCAGCAGCTTGGAAGACAGGGAGCACGAGCAGTACTTC	CASSLEDREHEQYF
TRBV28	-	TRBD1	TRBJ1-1	TGTGCCAGCAGTCCTAGGGGACAGGGGGCGTACACTGAAGCTTTCTTT	CASSPRGQGAYTEAFF
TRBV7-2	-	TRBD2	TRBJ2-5	TGTGCCAGCAGCTTATCTCTAATGGGGCGGGAGGAAGAGACCCAGTACTTC	CASSLSLMGREEETQYF
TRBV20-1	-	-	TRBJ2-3	TGCAGTGCTAGAGATCCGGGCCGGGACTTTAGCACAGATACGCAGTATTTT	CSARDPGRDFSTDTQYF
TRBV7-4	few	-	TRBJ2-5	TGTGCCAGCAGCGGGAGGCAGGGGTACCAAGAGACCCAGTACTTC	CASSGRQGYQETQYF
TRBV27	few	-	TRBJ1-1	TGTGCCAGCAGTAGGGACACCCATACTTTCTTT	CASSRDTHTFF
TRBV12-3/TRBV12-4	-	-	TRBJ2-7	TGTGCCATAGCCGGCTATAGTTCTGGGGAGCAGTACTTC	CAIAGYSSGEQYF
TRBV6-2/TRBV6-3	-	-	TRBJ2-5	TGTGCCAGCAGTTACTCGGGGGGGGGGCGATTCCAAGAGACCCAGTACTTC	CASSYSGGGRFQETQYF
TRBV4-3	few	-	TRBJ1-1	TGCGCCAGCAGCCACACCGGGACCTCTGTAACTGAAGCTTTCTTT	CASSHTGTSVTEAFF
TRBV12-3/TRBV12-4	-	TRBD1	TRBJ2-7	TGTGCCAGCACCAGGGGGCTTACCTACGAGCAGTACTTC	CASTRGLTYEQYF
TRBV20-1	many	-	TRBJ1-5	TGCAGTGCTAGACCCGAACTAGCTCAGCCCCAGCATTTT	CSARPELAQPQHF
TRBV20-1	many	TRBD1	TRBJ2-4	TGCCCTACCCCCGGGACAGGGAAAAACATTCAGTACTTC	CPTPGTGKNIQYF
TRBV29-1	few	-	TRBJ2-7	TGCAGCGTTGAAGATCGTGATGAAGGGGCGGGGGAGCAGTACTTC	CSVEDRDEGAGEQYF
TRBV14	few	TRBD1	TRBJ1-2	TGTGCCAGCAGCCAAGATGTCGAGAAGGGACAGGGCGATGGCTACACCTTC	CASSQDVEKGQGDGYTF
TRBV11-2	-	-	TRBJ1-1	TGTGCCAGCAGCTTAAGGGGAGGGTTAGGAGCTTTCTTT	CASSLRGGLGAFF
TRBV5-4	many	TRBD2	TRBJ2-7	TGTGCCAGCAGCTGGGGGACTAGCGGACAGGACGAGCAGTACTTC	CASSWGTSGQDEQYF
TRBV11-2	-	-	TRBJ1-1	TGTGCCAGCAGCTTAGTCGGCAGGCCAGTCACTGAAGCTTTCTTT	CASSLVGRPVTEAFF
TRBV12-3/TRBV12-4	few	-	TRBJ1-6	TGTGCCAGCAGAAGGTTTACTTCACCCCTCCACTTT	CASRRFTSPLHF
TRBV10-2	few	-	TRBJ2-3	TGCGCCAGGACCCCCTGCAGGAGCACAGATACGCAGTATTTT	CARTPCRSTDTQYF
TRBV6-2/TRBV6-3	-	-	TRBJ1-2	TGTGCCAGCAGGGAGGGAGGCAGGCCCTTGGGCTACACCTTC	CASREGGRPLGYTF
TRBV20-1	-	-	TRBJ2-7	TGCAGTGCTAGAGTTGAGGGGGTGTTCCACGAGCAGTACTTC	CSARVEGVFHEQYF
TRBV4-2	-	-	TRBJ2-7	TGTGCCAGCAGCCAAGCGGCGGGGTCCCACTACGAGCAGTACTTC	CASSQAAGSHYEQYF
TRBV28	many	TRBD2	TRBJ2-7	TGTGCCAGCAGTTGGACTAGCGCTCGCGAGCAGTACTTC	CASSWTSAREQYF
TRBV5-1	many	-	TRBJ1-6	TGCGCCAGCAGCTTGGGGCCCGGATTCGAATCACCCCTCCACTTT	CASSLGPGFESPLHF
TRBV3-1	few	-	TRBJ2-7	TGTGCCAGCAGCCAAGATACCGCTTACGAGCAGTACTTC	CASSQDTAYEQYF
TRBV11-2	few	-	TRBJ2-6	TGTGCCAGCAGCTTATCCCCCCTGAAGTCTGGGGCCAACGTCCTGAATTTC	CASSLSPLKSGANVLNF
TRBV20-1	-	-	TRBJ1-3	TGCAGTGCAACCCCCCTACAGGGTTCAGGAAACACCATATATTTT	CSATPLQGSGNTIYF
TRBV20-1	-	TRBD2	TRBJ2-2	TGCAGTGCTAGCCGGATTAGCGGGAGTGAGTACACCGGGGAGCTGTTTTTT	CSASRISGSEYTGELFF
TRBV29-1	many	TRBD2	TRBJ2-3	TGCAGCGCAGCTAGCGGGATTAGCACAGATACGCAGTATTTT	CSAASGISTDTQYF
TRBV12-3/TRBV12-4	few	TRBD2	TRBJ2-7	TGTGCCAGCACCAAGGGGGGGACTAGCGGCGGGGAGCAGTACTTC	CASTKGGTSGGEQYF
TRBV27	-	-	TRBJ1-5	TGTGCCAGCAGTTTAACGGGCACTGGGAGGTTATATCAGCCCCAGCATTTT	CASSLTGTGRLYQPQHF
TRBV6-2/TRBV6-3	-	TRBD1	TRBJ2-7	TGTGCCAGCAGAGAAAGACAGGGACCCAAGGAGTACTTC	CASRERQGPKEYF
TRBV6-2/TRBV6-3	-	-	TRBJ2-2	TGTGCCAGCAGTTACGGGGAAGCCGGGGAGCTGTTTTTT	CASSYGEAGELFF
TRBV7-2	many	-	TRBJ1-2	TGTGCCAGCAGCTTAGGGGGGCCTAACTATGGCTACACCTTC	CASSLGGPNYGYTF
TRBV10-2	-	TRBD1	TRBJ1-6	TGCGCCAGCAGGAGACCCAGGGGGGTTAATTCACCCCTCCACTTT	CASRRPRGVNSPLHF